This TCR beta chain is drawn from a study of long-term antiretroviral therapy in people with HIV. Samples were assayed with immunoSEQ v3.0 at survey level. The assay was immunoSEQ multiplex PCR, and TCRdb's table has in-frame clones only and misses some. The sample holds about 25,000 clones, roughly 80% seen once. Germline CDR1 and CDR2: ENHRY and SYGVKD. The CDR3 runs to 11 residues. The V end lost 10 bases, the J end lost 3 bases, and 8 bases lay between the germline ends. V and J are TRBV10-3 and TRBJ2-3, with D perhaps matching TRBD2 (6 bases). The source material was unsorted PBMCs, sampled 2.1 years after starting antiretroviral therapy. The TCR sequence derives from a man aged 30-40 years with HIV. The DNA for the CDR3 is TGTGCCAGCGGGACTACAGATACGCAGTATTTT. Protein product: CASGTTDTQYF.